Below, 9 T cell receptor beta chains from the same sample are listed, as sequenced in a study of T cell responses to AZD1222 COVID-19 vaccine. TCRdb keeps only in-frame clones here, not all; method: immunoSEQ multiplex PCR. The sample holds tens of thousands of clones, over 80% seen once. This sample comprised peripheral blood, obtained on day 0 of MenACWY control vaccination. The receptors here all came from an adult in good health.

This sequence joins TRBV2 and TRBJ2-1, with a possible D match to TRBD2 (7 bases). The CDR3 contains 15 residues. With 9 bases removed from V and 7 bases from J, the gap between germline ends came to 22 bases. Germline CDR1 is SNHLY and CDR2 is FYNNEI. The CDR3 loop reads CASSGWGAITNEQFF. As DNA, the CDR3 is TGTGCCAGTAGCGGGTGGGGGGCGATCACAAATGAGCAGTTCTTC.

V gene TRBV4-3 combines with J gene TRBJ1-2, with no clear D. The V and J ends lost 5 bases and 1 base respectively, with 14 bases between them. The CDR3 totals 15 residues. Looked up from germline, CDR1 is LGHNA and CDR2 is YSLEER. CDR3 loop: CASSGGGRNNYGYTF. In DNA, the CDR3 is TGCGCCAGCAGCGGAGGAGGGCGGAATAACTATGGCTACACCTTC.

The chain joins TRBV7-8 to TRBJ2-5; D is unresolved. The CDR3 is 13 amino acids. Between the trimmed V and J ends, which lost 1 base and 7 bases, there was a span of 10 bases. Germline CDR1 reads SGHVS; CDR2 reads FQNEAQ. CDR3 amino acids: CASSLGPQTTQYF. The CDR3 nucleotides read TGTGCCAGCAGCTTAGGACCGCAAACGACCCAGTACTTC.

For this clone: A read error may account for a junction end that differs from germline. This sequence joins TRBV12-3 or TRBV12-4 and TRBJ2-7; possible D gene TRBD1, 6 bases. This CDR3 region has 12 residues. The CDR3 is CASSQQGREWSF. In DNA, the CDR3 is TGTGCCAGCAGTCAACAGGGTAGGGAGTGGTCCTTC.

In its sample, this clone was seen once. The rearrangement joins TRBV6-6 to TRBJ2-7, with 11 bases that match TRBD2. V was clipped by 6 bases and J by 2 bases; unmatched bases: 3. Germline V CDR1 and CDR2: MNHNY, SVGAGI (reference sequence). The CDR3 contains 14 residues. This CDR3 is CASRTSGGTYEQYF. The CDR3 DNA reads TGTGCCAGCAGAACTAGCGGGGGAACCTACGAGCAGTACTTC.

The chain recombines TRBV28 with TRBJ2-6; D is possibly TRBD1 (5 bases). The CDR3 spans 16 residues. Germline-derived CDR1 and CDR2 are MDHEN and SYDVKM. CDR3 amino acids: CAIRGDPKAGANVLTF. The CDR3 DNA is TGTGCGATAAGGGGTGACCCTAAGGCCGGGGCCAACGTCCTGACTTTC.

V is TRBV12-3 or TRBV12-4 and J is TRBJ2-1; D remains unclear. The CDR3 has 11 amino acids. The V end was cut by 5 bases, the J end by 6 bases, with 5 bases between. CDR3 in DNA: TGTGCCAGCAGTCCCTTCAATGAGCAGTTCTTC. Amino acids: CASSPFNEQFF.

This chain links TRBV7-2 with TRBJ2-7, with D tentatively TRBD1 (7 bases). V was shortened by 5 bases and J by 3 bases, with 14 bases between the two germline ends. The CDR3 contains 14 residues. Germline-derived CDR1 and CDR2 are SGHTA and FQGNSA. The CDR3 sequence: CASSPGQGGYEQYF. The CDR3 DNA is TGTGCCAGCAGCCCCGGGCAGGGGGGCTACGAGCAGTACTTC.

The rearrangement links TRBV2 to TRBJ1-2; perhaps TRBD1 as D (6 bases). Trimming left V 4 bases short and J 4 bases short, with 13 bases between. Germline CDR1 reads SNHLY; CDR2 reads FYNNEI. This CDR3 comprises 14 residues. In nucleotides, the CDR3 is TGTGCCAGCAGTGGGAACAGGGCTTTCTATGGCTACACCTTC. This gives the protein CASSGNRAFYGYTF.